Reported below is one T cell receptor (beta chain). Antigen unknown. The entry originates in a study of shared clonotypes between healthy human individuals. Study-level points and caveats: All-four-donor shared clonotypes had higher generation probabilities than non-shared clonotypes did. Genetic and exposure-history diversity was limited by the small donor number. Estimated richness was generally greater in naive than memory subsets.

The authors split each subset's genomic DNA evenly across several immunoSEQ plates. Repertoires were generated with immunoSEQ multiplex PCR, while TCRdb's copy carries only in-frame clones and drops some. The sample lists about 2.4 million clones; more than 90% were seen once. The V end lost 8 bases, the J end lost 2 bases, and 8 bases lay between the germline ends. CDR1 and CDR2 (germline): SNHLY, FYNNEI. The CDR3 runs to 12 residues. The sequence was collected from a man between 18 and 35 years old in good health. The genes are TRBV2 and TRBJ2-3; D unresolved. The specimen was naive CD4+ T cells sorted from blood. As for subset: CD45RA+ positively selected. This CDR3 reads CASRANTDTQYF. Here the CDR3 DNA reads TGTGCCAGCCGGGCCAACACAGATACGCAGTATTTT.